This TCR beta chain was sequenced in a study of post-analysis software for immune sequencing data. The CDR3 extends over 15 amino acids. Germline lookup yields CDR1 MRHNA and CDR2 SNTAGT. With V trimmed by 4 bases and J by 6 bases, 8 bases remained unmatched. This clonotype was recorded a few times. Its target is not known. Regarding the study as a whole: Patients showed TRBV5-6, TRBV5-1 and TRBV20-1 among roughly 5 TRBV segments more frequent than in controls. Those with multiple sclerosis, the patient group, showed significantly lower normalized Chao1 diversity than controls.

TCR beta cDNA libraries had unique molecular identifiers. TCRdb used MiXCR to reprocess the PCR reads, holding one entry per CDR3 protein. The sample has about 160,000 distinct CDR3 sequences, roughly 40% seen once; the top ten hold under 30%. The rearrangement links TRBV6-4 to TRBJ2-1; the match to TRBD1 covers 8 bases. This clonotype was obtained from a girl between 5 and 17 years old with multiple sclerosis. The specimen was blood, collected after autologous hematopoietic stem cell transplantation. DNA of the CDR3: TGTGCCAGCAGTGCCCAGAGTACAGGGGGCAATGAGCAGTTCTTC. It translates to CASSAQSTGGNEQFF.